This is a list of T cell receptor beta chains from one sample in a study of T cells in Graves' hyperthyroidism and ophthalmopathy. TCRdb re-called the multiplex PCR reads through MiXCR, storing one row per CDR3 protein. This sample has some 720,000 distinct CDR3 sequences, with over 15% found just once. The sample was blood. All receptors derive from a man aged 18 to 30 with Graves' hyperthyroidism. Both conserved end residues are part of each CDR3. Fields, in order: D gene, V gene, CDR3 protein. A D gene is named only where the DNA matches it firmly.

D gene: TRBD2
V gene: TRBV20-1
CDR3 protein: CSARTSGRSSYNEQFF

D gene: NA
V gene: TRBV5-4
CDR3 protein: CASSSGQLEAFF

D gene: TRBD2
V gene: TRBV12-3/TRBV12-4
CDR3 protein: CASSRAATGGAVGETQYF

D gene: NA
V gene: TRBV6-1
CDR3 protein: CASSYTNEQFF

D gene: TRBD1
V gene: TRBV6-1
CDR3 protein: CATPGGLNTEAFF

D gene: TRBD2
V gene: TRBV29-1
CDR3 protein: CSVSGAGGSSYNEQFF

D gene: NA
V gene: TRBV7-9
CDR3 protein: CASSYPGSYGYTF

D gene: NA
V gene: TRBV7-2
CDR3 protein: CASSPSSGWGYGYTF

D gene: TRBD2
V gene: TRBV27
CDR3 protein: CASTLAGAAYNEQFF

D gene: NA
V gene: TRBV10-2
CDR3 protein: CASSEPGTDYNEQFF

D gene: TRBD2
V gene: TRBV29-1
CDR3 protein: CSVERGAGPTYEQYF

D gene: NA
V gene: TRBV27
CDR3 protein: CASRDGFNEQFF

D gene: TRBD1
V gene: TRBV6-1
CDR3 protein: CASREDRRTTDTQYF

D gene: TRBD2
V gene: TRBV5-5
CDR3 protein: CASSSGGLAGGQTQYF

D gene: TRBD2
V gene: TRBV7-9
CDR3 protein: CVSSLAPTGGNEQFF

D gene: NA
V gene: TRBV11-1
CDR3 protein: CASSFVQATDTQYF

D gene: TRBD1
V gene: TRBV11-3
CDR3 protein: CASSATGRGYGYTF

D gene: NA
V gene: TRBV5-1
CDR3 protein: CASSLDRPNTEAFF

D gene: NA
V gene: TRBV18
CDR3 protein: CASSNRAADTQYF

D gene: NA
V gene: TRBV6-1
CDR3 protein: CASSHRDKEKLFF

D gene: NA
V gene: TRBV30
CDR3 protein: CAWRGGIDYEQYF

D gene: NA
V gene: TRBV6-2/TRBV6-3
CDR3 protein: CASNKAGRGVRAEAFF

D gene: TRBD1
V gene: TRBV6-1
CDR3 protein: CASVWTGRFDTEAFF

D gene: NA
V gene: TRBV27
CDR3 protein: CASSPHTGELFF

D gene: NA
V gene: TRBV11-3
CDR3 protein: CASRVGVGNEQFF

D gene: TRBD1
V gene: TRBV12-3/TRBV12-4
CDR3 protein: CASSFEDRGLGETQYF

D gene: NA
V gene: TRBV12-3/TRBV12-4
CDR3 protein: CASSFFDLFSEQYF

D gene: NA
V gene: TRBV7-8
CDR3 protein: CASSLTRTTYSNQPQHF

D gene: TRBD1
V gene: TRBV27
CDR3 protein: CATSRDRKYSNQPQHF

D gene: TRBD2
V gene: TRBV7-9
CDR3 protein: CASSLGRELHNEQFF

D gene: TRBD2
V gene: TRBV7-6
CDR3 protein: CASSNPAGSSYNEQFF

D gene: NA
V gene: TRBV5-6
CDR3 protein: CASSSGGRGPQHF